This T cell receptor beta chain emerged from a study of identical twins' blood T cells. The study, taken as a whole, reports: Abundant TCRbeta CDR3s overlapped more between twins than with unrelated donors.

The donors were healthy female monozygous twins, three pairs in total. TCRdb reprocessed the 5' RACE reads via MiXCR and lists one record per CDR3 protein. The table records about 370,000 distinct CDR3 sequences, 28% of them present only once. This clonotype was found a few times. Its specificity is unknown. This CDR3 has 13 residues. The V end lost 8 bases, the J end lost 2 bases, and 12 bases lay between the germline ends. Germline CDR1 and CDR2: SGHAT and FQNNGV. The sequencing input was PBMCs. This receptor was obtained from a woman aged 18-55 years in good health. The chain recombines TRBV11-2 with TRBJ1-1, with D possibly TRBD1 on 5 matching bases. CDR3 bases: TGTGCCAGCGGTGGACATCCAAACACTGAAGCTTTCTTT. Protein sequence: CASGGHPNTEAFF.